This T cell receptor (beta chain) originates from a study of cytomegalovirus exposure and HLA in healthy donors. General observations from the study: Reported performance of the classifier showed diagnosis of cytomegalovirus status with high specificity and sensitivity. According to a later analysis, TCR clusters from the first cohort tended to co-occur in the 100 to 150 validation repertoires. Most TCR sequences proved rare, with some public TCRs found in many donors.

The CDR3 is 13 amino acids. Germline V gives CDR1 SGHNT, CDR2 YYREEE (reference sequence). V shed 3 bases and J 2 bases; nucleotides not matched to a gene: 0. Produced via immunoSEQ multiplex PCR; TCRdb's table is partial and in-frame only. There are under 150,000 clones in the sample; about 87% occur only once, and just under 9% lies in the top ten. In the case of this clone: What it binds is not known.

The chain recombines TRBV5-4 with TRBJ2-7; 9 bases map to TRBD1. This receptor was obtained from a man younger than 35 in good health and CMV-seropositive. Sequenced input: PBMCs. CDR3 nucleotide sequence: TGTGCCAGCAGCTGGGACAGGGCCTACGAGCAGTACTTC. It yields the protein CASSWDRAYEQYF.